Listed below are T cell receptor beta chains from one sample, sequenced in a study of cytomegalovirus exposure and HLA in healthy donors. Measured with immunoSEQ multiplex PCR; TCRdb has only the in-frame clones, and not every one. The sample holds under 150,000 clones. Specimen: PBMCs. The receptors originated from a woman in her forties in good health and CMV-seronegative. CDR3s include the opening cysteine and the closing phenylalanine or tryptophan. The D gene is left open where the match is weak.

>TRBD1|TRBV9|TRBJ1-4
CASSVGQGRPTNEKLFF
TGTGCCAGCAGCGTTGGACAGGGGCGCCCAACTAATGAAAAACTGTTTTTT
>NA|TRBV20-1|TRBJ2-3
CSAPLGGTQYF
TGCAGTGCCCCCCTGGGGGGTACGCAGTATTTT
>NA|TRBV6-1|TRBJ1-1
CASSVSGFEAFF
TGTGCCAGCAGTGTATCTGGCTTCGAAGCTTTCTTT
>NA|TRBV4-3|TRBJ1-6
CASSTRESRFSPLHF
TGCGCCAGCAGCACCAGGGAAAGCCGCTTTTCACCCCTCCACTTT
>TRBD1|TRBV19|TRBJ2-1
CASSIGDRVSNEQFF
TGTGCCAGTAGTATAGGAGACAGGGTCAGCAATGAGCAGTTCTTC
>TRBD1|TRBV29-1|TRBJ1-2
CSVQRQGAVHPYGYTF
TGCAGCGTCCAGCGGCAGGGGGCGGTCCACCCCTATGGCTACACCTTC
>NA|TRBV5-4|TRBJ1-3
CASSPGPAAGNTIYF
TGTGCCAGCAGCCCCGGACCAGCGGCTGGAAACACCATATATTTT
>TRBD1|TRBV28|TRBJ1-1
CASIAGGGTEAFF
TGTGCCAGCATCGCAGGGGGCGGCACTGAAGCTTTCTTT
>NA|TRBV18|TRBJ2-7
CASSSRQTAYEQYF
TGTGCCAGCTCCTCCCGACAAACAGCCTACGAGCAGTACTTC
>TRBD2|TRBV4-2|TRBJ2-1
CASSQVGLNYNEQFF
TGTGCCAGCAGCCAAGTGGGACTAAACTACAATGAGCAGTTCTTC
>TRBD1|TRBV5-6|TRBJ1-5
CASSLGTGGYQPQHF
TGTGCCAGCAGCTTGGGGACAGGGGGGTATCAGCCCCAGCATTTT
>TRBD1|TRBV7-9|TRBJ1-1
CASSPPGTVNTEAFF
TGTGCCAGCAGCCCCCCCGGGACAGTGAACACTGAAGCTTTCTTT
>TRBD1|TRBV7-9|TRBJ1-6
CASSLAGQGGSPLHF
TGTGCCAGCAGCTTAGCGGGACAGGGAGGGTCACCCCTCCACTTT
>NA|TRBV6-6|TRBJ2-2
CASSYSGVSTGELFF
TGTGCCAGCAGTTACTCGGGCGTGAGCACCGGGGAGCTGTTTTTT
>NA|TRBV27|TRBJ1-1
CASSSPGTRNTEAFF
TGTGCCAGCAGTTCTCCGGGAACGCGGAACACTGAAGCTTTCTTT
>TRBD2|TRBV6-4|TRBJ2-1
CASSDEAGGGNEQFF
TGTGCCAGCAGTGACGAGGCGGGGGGAGGCAATGAGCAGTTCTTC
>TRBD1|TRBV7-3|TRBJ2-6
CASKSGTGGPGANVLTF
TGTGCCAGCAAATCTGGGACAGGGGGCCCTGGGGCCAACGTCCTGACTTTC